One and the same sample provided the 21 T cell receptor beta chains below, sequenced in a study of glioma-infiltrating T cells. Amplification of TCR alpha and beta CDR3 regions from RNA used iRepertoire nested multiplex PCR. TCRdb reanalysed the multiplex PCR reads using MiXCR and keeps one entry per CDR3 protein. This table holds roughly 100,000 distinct CDR3 sequences, about 30% found once. Sample: glioma tissue, nonneoplastic brain tissue, or PBMCs (not recorded which). These receptor sequences come from a human donor with low-grade glioma or glioblastoma, undergoing nonglioma brain surgery, or in good health (not recorded which).

As for this clonotype: This may be a read error: a much more frequent sequence differs by one nucleotide. This chain connects TRBV10-3 to TRBJ2-3, with D maybe TRBD1 (7 bases). Trimming shortened V by 0 bases and J by 4 bases, and 17 bases separated the two germline ends. The CDR3 has 17 residues. Looked up from germline, CDR1 is ENHRY and CDR2 is SYGVKD. The CDR3 reads CAISESTGGGQADTQYF. The CDR3 DNA follows: TGTGCCATCAGTGAGTCGACAGGAGGGGGCCAAGCAGATACGCAGTATTTT.

Comments on this clonotype: A much larger clone lies one base from this, so it may be a read error. J is TRBJ1-1 and V is TRBV10-3; 7 bases match TRBD1. The V gene's germline CDR1 is ENHRY and CDR2 SYGVKD. CDR3 length equals 11 residues. The CDR3 nucleotides read TGTGCCACCATCACCGAAGGGACAGCACCATTT. It codes for CATITEGTAPF.

In this sample, this clonotype turned up many times. CDR3 loop: CASSDSQGPETQYF. The DNA for the CDR3 is TGTGCCAGCAGTGACTCACAGGGTCCAGAGACCCAGTACTTC. The chain combines TRBV25-1 with TRBJ2-5, with D maybe TRBD1 (6 bases). V was trimmed by 3 bases and J by 4 bases, leaving 12 bases between them. The germline CDR1 and CDR2 sequences are MGHDK and SYGVNS. This CDR3 has 14 amino acids.

The chain uses TRBV29-1 and TRBJ2-3; TRBD1 matches at 8 bases. The CDR3 is 13 residues long. After removal of 6 bases from V and 5 bases from J, the junction contained 7 bases not matched to a gene. CDR1 is SQVTM, CDR2 ANQGSEA, per germline. This CDR3 is CSVTGTGLDTQYF. CDR3 sequence (DNA): TGCAGCGTGACCGGGACAGGACTAGATACGCAGTATTTT.

Turning to this clonotype: Just one base apart from a much larger clone, this may be a read error. This rearrangement joins TRBV7-6 to TRBJ2-7; D may match TRBD1 or TRBD2 (5 bases each). The length of the CDR3 is 13 residues. Per germline, CDR1 SGHVS and CDR2 FNYEAQ. This CDR3 reads CASSREGNYEQHF. The CDR3 coding sequence is TGTGCCAGCAGCCGAGAGGGGAACTACGAGCAGCACTTC. Variable domain in full (rest from reference TRBV7-6 and TRBJ2-7): GAGVSQSPRYKVTKRGQDVALRCDPISGHVSLYWYRQALGQGPEFLTYFNYEAQQDKSGLPNDRFSAERPEGSISTLTIQRTEQRDSAMYRCASSREGNYEQHFGPGTRLTVT.

Note on this clonotype: A much larger clonotype is one base distant, so this may be a read error. The chain employs TRBV6-1 and TRBJ1-2, with TRBD1 matching 8 bases. The germline V gene encodes CDR1 MNHNS and CDR2 SASEGT. The CDR3 length is 14 residues. The CDR3 is CASGRLDRVYGYIF. The DNA for the CDR3 is TGTGCCAGCGGTAGATTGGACAGGGTCTATGGCTACATCTTC.

This clonotype was observed a few times. The chain employs TRBV12-3 or TRBV12-4 and TRBJ1-2; TRBD1 agrees at 9 bases. The CDR3 has 15 amino acids. V trimming: 6 bases; J trimming: 4 bases; junction bases outside the gene matches: 9. The DNA of the CDR3 is TGTGCCAGCAGGCGTACCGGGACAGGGACCTATGGCTACACCTTC. Amino acids: CASRRTGTGTYGYTF.

At least ten counts were recorded for this clonotype. This chain uses TRBV7-2 with TRBJ2-5; no clear D. Trimming stripped 1 base from V and 5 bases from J, with 8 bases between. The germline gives CDR1 SGHTA, CDR2 FQGNSA. This CDR3 region has 13 residues. The CDR3: CASSLVILETQYF. The CDR3 coding sequence is TGTGCCAGCAGCTTAGTAATTCTGGAGACCCAGTACTTC. Using reference TRBV7-2 and TRBJ2-5 for the parts outside the CDR3, the full variable domain is GAGVSQSPSNKVTEKGKDVELRCDPISGHTALYWYRQSLGQGLEFLIYFQGNSAPDKSGLPSDRFSAERTGGSVSTLTIQRTQQEDSAVYLCASSLVILETQYFGPGTRLLVL.

As regards this clonotype: A read error may be the cause here, since a much bigger clone is one base away. The CDR3 DNA reads as TGTGCCACCAGCAGAGATATGGGCCTCATTGCCTACGAGCAGTACTTC. The encoded protein is CATSRDMGLIAYEQYF. This sequence joins TRBV15 and TRBJ2-7; D unresolved. The germline CDR1 and CDR2 sequences are LNHNV and YYDKDF (reference sequence). Trimming took 0 bases from V and 2 from J, leaving 14 bases between them. CDR3 size: 16 residues. Based on the CDR3 plus reference TRBV15 and TRBJ2-7, the full variable domain is DAMVIQNPRYQVTQFGKPVTLSCSQTLNHNVMYWYQQKSSQAPKLLFHYYDKDFNNEADTPDNFQSRRPNTSFCFLDIRSPGLGDTAMYLCATSRDMGLIAYEQYFGPGTRLTVT.

In this sample, this clonotype turned up a few times. The chain joins TRBV7-3 to TRBJ2-7; D not resolved. The V end lost 5 bases, the J end lost 6 bases, and 14 bases lay between the germline ends. The CDR3 totals 13 residues. In germline, CDR1 is SGHTA, CDR2 FQGTGA. The CDR3 nucleotides read TGTGCCAGCAGCCCGAATATTTACGGCGAGCAGTACTTC. Protein sequence: CASSPNIYGEQYF. Using reference TRBV7-3 and TRBJ2-7 for the parts outside the CDR3, the full variable domain is GAGVSQTPSNKVTEKGKYVELRCDPISGHTALYWYRQSLGQGPEFLIYFQGTGAADDSGLPNDRFFAVRPEGSVSTLKIQRTERGDSAVYLCASSPNIYGEQYFGPGTRLTVT.

This clonotype showed up many times. V and J are TRBV20-1 and TRBJ1-5, with D possibly TRBD1 on 5 matching bases. The CDR3 is 13 residues long. With 3 bases removed from V and 5 bases from J, the gap between germline ends came to 11 bases. Per germline, CDR1 DFQATT and CDR2 SNEGSKA (reference sequence). The chain's CDR3 is CSARSGGDQPQHF. The CDR3 DNA sequence: TGCAGTGCTAGGAGTGGAGGGGATCAGCCCCAGCATTTT.

This clonotype was picked up a small number of times. V and J are TRBV7-9 and TRBJ1-5; D remains ambiguous. Germline lookup yields CDR1 SEHNR and CDR2 FQNEAQ (reference sequence). The CDR3 totals 14 residues. V gave up 1 base and J gave up 3 bases, with 7 bases separating them. CDR3 DNA sequence: TGTGCCAGCAGCTTAGACCGGCCCAATCAGCCCCAGCATTTT. Amino acids: CASSLDRPNQPQHF. Filled out from reference TRBV7-9 and TRBJ1-5, the complete variable domain reads DTGVSQNPRHKITKRGQNVTFRCDPISEHNRLYWYRQTLGQGPEFLTYFQNEAQLEKSRLLSDRFSAERPKGSFSTLEIQRTEQGDSAMYLCASSLDRPNQPQHFGDGTRLSIL.

About this clonotype itself: With a much larger clone just one base away, this may be a read error. Here the CDR3 reads CASSLDGLRSYTF. In nucleotides, the CDR3 is TGTGCCAGCAGCCTGGACGGACTGAGGAGCTACACCTTC. The genes are TRBV6-1 and TRBJ1-2; D unresolved. Germline CDR1 reads MNHNS; CDR2 reads SASEGT. Trimming cost V 6 bases and J 9 bases, with 17 bases left between them. The CDR3 has 13 amino acids.

This clonotype came up many times. This chain uses TRBV11-2 with TRBJ2-7, with 9 bases aligning to TRBD1. J gave up 4 bases and V 5 bases, and 9 bases lay outside the gene matches. The CDR3 has 15 amino acids. Looked up from germline, CDR1 is SGHAT and CDR2 is FQNNGV. The CDR3 is CASSSPGQGIYEQYF. The CDR3 region has the DNA TGTGCCAGCAGCAGTCCGGGACAGGGAATTTACGAGCAGTACTTC.

Worth noting for this clonotype: Since no conserved phenylalanine or tryptophan closes the CDR3, a read error is the likely cause. V usage is TRBV7-9 and J usage is TRBJ1-1, with D hard to call. Germline CDR1 is SEHNR and CDR2 is FQNEAQ (reference sequence). The CDR3 has 14 residues. Trimming removed 1 base from V and 1 base from J, with 7 bases in between. The DNA for the CDR3 is TGTGCCAGCAGCTTAGGGCGGGGGAACACTGAAGCTTTCCTT. Translating gives CASSLGRGNTEAFL.

This chain links TRBV6-5 with TRBJ2-7; D remains unclear. CDR3 length: 14 residues. The germline gives CDR1 MNHEY, CDR2 SVGAGI. V was cut by 7 bases and J by 0 bases, with 13 bases left in between. Here the CDR3 reads CASIRDLFSYEQYF. CDR3 sequence (DNA): TGTGCCAGCATTCGCGACCTATTCTCCTACGAGCAGTACTTC.

This clonotype was counted many times. The rearrangement links TRBV27 to TRBJ1-2; D call uncertain. This CDR3 spans 13 amino acids. From germline, CDR1 is MNHEY and CDR2 SMNVEV (reference sequence). V gave up 6 bases and J gave up 0 bases, with 8 bases separating them. The DNA for the CDR3 is TGTGCCAGCAGCCCCTATCCTAACTATGGCTACACCTTC. Protein sequence: CASSPYPNYGYTF.

With regard to this clonotype: A read error may account for a junction end that differs from germline. The V gene is TRBV5-1, the J gene TRBJ1-2, with D possibly TRBD1 on 5 matching bases. CDR3 length: 14 amino acids. Per germline, CDR1 SGHRS and CDR2 YFSETQ. For the CDR3, the DNA is TGCGCCAGCAGCTCGGCACAGGCATGGGATGGCTGCACCTTC. This sequence encodes CASSSAQAWDGCTF.

In its sample, this clonotype was seen many times. The chain combines TRBV13 with TRBJ1-1, with 8 bases identical to TRBD1. The length of the CDR3 is 17 residues. In germline, CDR1 is PRHDT, CDR2 FYEKMQ (reference sequence). V was clipped by 6 bases and J by 1 base; unmatched bases: 13. The CDR3 coding sequence is TGTGCCAGCAGTCTACCCCAGGGGGCGTTGGGGAACACTGAAGCTTTCTTT. Translated, it gives CASSLPQGALGNTEAFF.

Concerning this clonotype: A much bigger clone sits one base away, suggesting this may be a read error. This chain uses TRBV25-1 with TRBJ1-6; 8 nucleotides align to TRBD1. This CDR3 spans 16 amino acids. The trim removed 5 bases at V and 4 bases at J, leaving 7 bases unmatched. Germline CDR1 and CDR2: MGHDK and SYGVNS. Written as DNA, the CDR3 is TGTGCCAGCAGTATTTTGACAGGGGATTATAATTCACCCCTCCACTTT. It translates to CASSILTGDYNSPLHF. The whole variable domain, filled in from reference TRBV25-1 and TRBJ1-6, reads EADIYQTPRYLVIGTGKKITLECSQTMGHDKMYWYQQDPGMELHLIHYSYGVNSTEKGDLSSESTVSRIRTEHFPLTLESARPSHTSQYLCASSILTGDYNSPLHFGNGTRLTVT.

This clonotype was counted many times. This chain joins TRBV20-1 and TRBJ1-4, with TRBD1 as a possible D gene (5 bases). V lost 6 bases and J 5 bases, leaving 13 bases between the germline ends. The CDR3 runs to 13 residues. The germline gives CDR1 DFQATT, CDR2 SNEGSKA (reference sequence). The CDR3 DNA follows: TGCAGTGCCAATGGGGGTCAGAATGAAAAACTGTTTTTT. It encodes CSANGGQNEKLFF.